The clone carrying this T cell receptor beta chain showed up just a few times. Its cognate antigen is unknown. This sample is drawn from a study of cytotoxic CD8 clonotypes in ibrutinib-treated CLL. Roughly 2 micrograms of genomic DNA came from cryopreserved PBMCs for TCR beta libraries. General study findings and limits: Baseline clonality, above age-matched healthy donor levels, tracked circulating CD8+ T-cell counts. Different sampling times were used for sustained-remission and progressing patients.

The CDR3 is made up of 14 amino acids. The germline CDR1 and CDR2 sequences are KGHSH and LQKENI. The junction had 3 bases not matched to a gene; V was cut back by 3 bases and J by 4 bases. Some clones are missing from TCRdb's copy, which holds only in-frame ones; the method was immunoSEQ multiplex PCR. In the table there are approximately 25,000 clones, roughly two thirds of which are singletons. The V call is TRBV18, the J call TRBJ1-1; 9 nucleotides match TRBD1. This TCR came from a human donor with chronic lymphocytic leukemia. This specimen was PBMCs, taken at disease progression, from a patient treated with ibrutinib. The CDR3 DNA sequence: TGTGCCAGCTCACCGGGACAGGGTATCACTGAAGCTTTCTTT. Residues: CASSPGQGITEAFF.